This T cell receptor (beta chain) was recorded in a study of CD8+CD57+ T cells in acquired aplastic anemia. For the study at large: Each DNA sample taken from sorted CD4+ and CD8+ cells came to about 3.2 ug on average.

TCR beta VDJ and CDR3 were profiled, and genomic DNA was the template. TCRdb called the reads again in MiXCR, with one record for every CDR3 protein. The table has 95,000 to 150,000 distinct CDR3 sequences, about 43% seen once. Individuals selected for sequencing had exhibited CD8+CD57+ cell expansion on flow cytometry. Severe acquired aplastic anemia was present in every patient. Blood was sampled before the patients had received any therapy. The CDR3 length is 13 residues. Germline values: CDR1 SNHLY, CDR2 FYNNEI. Unmatched junction bases numbered 5, after V lost 8 bases and J lost 3 bases. In regard to this clonotype: Its specificity is not known.

Study results and caveats: Sharing between patients and controls was observed for around 30 CD8+ CDR3 sequences.

The rearrangement uses TRBV2 and TRBJ2-7; 9 bases are shared with TRBD2. This clonotype was obtained from a human donor with aplastic anemia. Specimen: sorted CD4+, CD8+, or CD8+CD57+ T cells (not recorded which) from PBMCs. The CDR3 loop reads CASGGLANYEQYF. DNA for the CDR3: TGTGCCAGCGGGGGACTAGCTAACTACGAGCAGTACTTC. Variable domain in full (rest from reference TRBV2 and TRBJ2-7): EPEVTQTPSHQVTQMGQEVILRCVPISNHLYFYWYRQILGQKVEFLVSFYNNEISEKSEIFDDQFSVERPDGSNFTLKIRSTKLEDSAMYFCASGGLANYEQYFGPGTRLTVT.